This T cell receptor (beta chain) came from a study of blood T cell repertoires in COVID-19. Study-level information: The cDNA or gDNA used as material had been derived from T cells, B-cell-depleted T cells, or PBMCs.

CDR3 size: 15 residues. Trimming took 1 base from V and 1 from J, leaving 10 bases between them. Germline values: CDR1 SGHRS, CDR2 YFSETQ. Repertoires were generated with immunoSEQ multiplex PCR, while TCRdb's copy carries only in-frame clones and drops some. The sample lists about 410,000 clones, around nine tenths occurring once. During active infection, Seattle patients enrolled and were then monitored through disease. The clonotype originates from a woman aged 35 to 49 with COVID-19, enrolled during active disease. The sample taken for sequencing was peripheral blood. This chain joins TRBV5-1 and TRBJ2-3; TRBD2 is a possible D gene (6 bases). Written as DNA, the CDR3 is TGCGCCAGCAGCTTGCGAGCGGGTGGCACAGATACGCAGTATTTT. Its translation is CASSLRAGGTDTQYF.